One and the same sample provided the 5 T cell receptor beta chains below, sequenced in a study of CD8 T cells in Susac syndrome. Reverse transcription of 0.5 to 1 ug RNA used random hexamers. MiXCR, run by TCRdb on the immunoSEQ multiplex PCR reads, gives a single entry per CDR3 protein. The data contain 210,000 or so distinct CDR3 sequences, approximately 94% of them singletons. Input material: CD4+ T cells from PBMCs. These TCRs come from a human donor with Susac syndrome.

This clonotype has just one count. V and J are TRBV6-1 and TRBJ2-4; 12 bases are a match to TRBD2. V lost 4 bases, J lost 7 bases, and 11 bases stayed unmatched. The CDR3 contains 17 residues. Per germline, CDR1 MNHNS and CDR2 SASEGT. CDR3 region: CASSARLAGERRNIQYF. The CDR3 DNA sequence: TGTGCCAGCAGTGCCCGACTAGCGGGGGAACGAAGGAACATTCAGTACTTC.

The DNA for the CDR3 is TGCAGTGCTAGGGATCGGGACACAGATACGCAGTATTTT. Protein product: CSARDRDTDTQYF. The rearrangement joins TRBV20-1 to TRBJ2-3, with a weak D call TRBD2 (5 bases). CDR1 and CDR2 from the germline V gene are DFQATT and SNEGSKA (reference sequence). The CDR3 covers 13 residues. The ends were cut back, 3 bases at V and 2 bases at J, with 9 bases in the middle.

The V gene is TRBV10-3, the J gene TRBJ1-5; a possible D gene is TRBD1 (5 bases). CDR3 length: 13 amino acids. The V end lost 2 bases, the J end lost 5 bases, and 7 bases lay between the germline ends. Per germline, CDR1 ENHRY and CDR2 SYGVKD. The CDR3 region has the DNA TGTGCCATCAGTGAGACCAGGGATCAGCCCCAGCATTTT. Translating it yields CAISETRDQPQHF.

In nucleotides, the CDR3 is TGTGCCAGCCGGGTTAACATGAACACTGAAGCTTTCTTT. Protein sequence: CASRVNMNTEAFF. The V gene is TRBV28, the J gene TRBJ1-1; D call uncertain. CDR3 length: 13 amino acids. Germline CDR1 is MDHEN and CDR2 is SYDVKM. Trimming pared 8 bases from V and 0 bases from J, leaving 10 bases between.

The chain combines TRBV24-1 with TRBJ2-2, with D unclear. Trimming pared 1 base from V and 5 bases from J, leaving 1 base between. CDR3 size: 12 residues. The germline V gene has CDR1 KGHDR and CDR2 SFDVKD. The CDR3 DNA follows: TGTGCCACCAGTGATTTTACCGGGGAGCTGTTTTTT. Protein sequence: CATSDFTGELFF.